This T cell receptor (beta chain) was identified during a study of CD8+ T cells in alopecia areata. Treatment defined: oral pan-JAK inhibitor, 5-10 mg twice daily. The ends lost 5 bases at V and 6 bases at J; junction bases unmatched: 5. The CDR3 length is 14 residues. Isolated RNA was reverse transcribed into cDNA used as the sequencing template. Generated by immunoSEQ multiplex PCR, the TCRdb table keeps only in-frame clones and is missing some. The sample contains under 350,000 clones, roughly 64% of which appear only once. The chain links TRBV23-1 to TRBJ1-4; 8 bases map to TRBD1. TRBV23-1 counts as an open reading frame of uncertain function. This specimen consisted of CD4+ T cells sorted from blood, obtained at week 24, from a patient treated with tofacitinib. The sequence came from a human donor with alopecia areata. CDR3 loop: CASSSGQGDEKLFF. CDR3 DNA sequence: TGCGCCAGCAGTTCCGGACAGGGAGATGAAAAACTGTTTTTT.